Listed here is a single T cell receptor (beta chain). Its antigen is unidentified. The data stem from a study of T cell repertoires in cytomegalovirus infection. Whole-study context: CMV epitopes, recently identified HLA-C-restricted and well-studied HLA-B-restricted, were used. Study-level results: Cumulative public TCR beta family frequency identified carriers of CMV plus the relevant HLA. The ex vivo response was dominated by HLA-C-restricted CMV-specific TCR beta clonotypes.

Trimming removed 8 bases from V and 6 bases from J; junction bases left unmatched: 14. This CDR3 contains 15 residues. TCRdb fed the reads into MiXCR, producing one record per CDR3 protein. The sample lists roughly 500,000 distinct CDR3 sequences, 40% to 50% occurring once. This sequence was found in a human donor in good health (CMV status not recorded). Some clones in this sample may be carry-over from other donors' samples. The chain is built from TRBV5-3 and TRBJ2-7; TRBD2 aligns across 10 bases. TRBV5-3 carries the ORF label, with uncertain function. This specimen consisted of cultured PBMCs, obtained from culture after CMV antigen stimulation. The CDR3 nucleotides are TGTGCCAGCAGCGGGACGGGACTAGCGTCGGTCGAGCAGTACTTC. Residues: CASSGTGLASVEQYF.